These 23 T cell receptor beta chains share one sample of origin, sequenced in a study of control samples from healthy donors and cancer patients. TCRdb's copy holds only in-frame clones and misses some; the assay was immunoSEQ multiplex PCR. The sample has approximately 100,000 clones, just over 85% seen once. The material sequenced was blood. These receptors all stem from a man aged 25-45 years in good health.

For the CDR3, the DNA is TGTGCCAGCAGGGGGGAGGACCGTAGCAATCAGCCCCAGCATTTT. This sequence encodes CASRGEDRSNQPQHF. The rearrangement links TRBV2 to TRBJ1-5; tentative D call: TRBD1 (5 bases). This CDR3 is built from 15 residues. With 6 bases removed from V and 0 bases from J, the gap between germline ends came to 12 bases. The V gene's germline CDR1 is SNHLY and CDR2 FYNNEI.

To note about this clone: Compared with germline, one end of the junction differs, possibly owing to a read error. This chain links TRBV11-2 with TRBJ2-7, with 9 positions matching TRBD1. The CDR3 is made up of 16 amino acids. Germline CDR1 and CDR2: SGHAT and FQNNGV. CDR3 region: CVSSRAQGAQGYEQYF. The CDR3 DNA follows: TGTGTCAGCAGCCGCGCACAGGGGGCGCAGGGCTACGAGCAGTACTTC.

This chain connects TRBV19 to TRBJ2-7, with no clear D. V was cut by 8 bases and J by 3 bases, with 11 bases left in between. Germline V gene lookup returns CDR1 LNHDA and CDR2 SQIVND (reference sequence). This CDR3 spans 12 amino acids. CDR3 nucleotide sequence: TGTGCCAGTGGTGGACCTGACTACGAGCAGTACTTC. It codes for CASGGPDYEQYF. Based on the CDR3 plus reference TRBV19 and TRBJ2-7, the full variable domain is DGGITQSPKYLFRKEGQNVTLSCEQNLNHDAMYWYRQDPGQGLRLIYYSQIVNDFQKGDIAEGYSVSREKKESFPLTVTSAQKNPTAFYLCASGGPDYEQYFGPGTRLTVT.

The rearrangement uses TRBV6-2 or TRBV6-3 and TRBJ1-2, with D possibly matching TRBD1 (5 bases). Trimming stripped 5 bases from V and 1 base from J, with 5 bases between. Per germline, CDR1 MNHEY and CDR2 SVGEGT. This CDR3 contains 12 residues. The CDR3 DNA is TGTGCCAGCAGTAGGGGTAACTATGGCTACACCTTC. Translated: CASSRGNYGYTF.

The rearrangement uses TRBV7-2 and TRBJ2-7, with 10 bases identical to TRBD1. CDR1 SGHTA and CDR2 FQGNSA come from the germline V gene. The CDR3 spans 14 residues. With V trimmed by 2 bases and J by 5 bases, 3 bases remained unmatched. CDR3 sequence: CASSLWTGGNEQYF. In nucleotides, the CDR3 is TGTGCCAGCAGCTTATGGACAGGGGGGAACGAGCAGTACTTC.

Here the CDR3 DNA reads TGTGCCAGTAGTGTCTCCTCCCTCGTGTCCTACGAGCAGTACTTC. It is translated as CASSVSSLVSYEQYF. The V and J genes are TRBV19 and TRBJ2-7; D remains unclear. The V gene's germline CDR1 is LNHDA and CDR2 SQIVND (reference sequence). V lost 5 bases, J lost 1 base, and 15 bases lay in between. This CDR3 contains 15 residues.

The gene calls are TRBV4-1 and TRBJ2-1; 9 bases fit TRBD2. The CDR3 totals 15 residues. Trimming at V came to 4 bases and at J to 6 bases, leaving 7 bases not matched to a gene. Per the germline V gene, CDR1 is MGHRA and CDR2 is YSYEKL. The CDR3 loop is CASSPTSGAGNEQFF. CDR3 DNA sequence: TGCGCCAGCAGCCCGACTAGCGGCGCAGGCAATGAGCAGTTCTTC.

In DNA, the CDR3 is TGTGCCAGCAGTGAAGAGGCACTCAGAGCTTTCTTT. It encodes CASSEEALRAFF. V usage is TRBV2 and J usage is TRBJ1-1; D call uncertain. Germline-derived CDR1 and CDR2 are SNHLY and FYNNEI. The CDR3 loop spans 12 amino acids. The germline V and J ends were trimmed by 1 base and 10 bases, with 10 bases remaining between them.

CDR3 nucleotides: TGTGCCAGTAGTCGACAGCAAAACACCGGGGAGCTGTTTTTT. Translated, it gives CASSRQQNTGELFF. This chain connects TRBV19 to TRBJ2-2; possibly TRBD1 for D (5 bases). This CDR3 comprises 14 residues. The V gene lost 5 bases and the J gene lost 2 bases, with 9 bases spanning the gap. Germline CDR1 reads LNHDA; CDR2 reads SQIVND (reference sequence).

The rearrangement links TRBV19 to TRBJ2-7; D unclear. The germline gives CDR1 LNHDA, CDR2 SQIVND (reference sequence). Trimming left V 8 bases short and J 0 bases short, with 11 bases between. The CDR3 covers 13 residues. CDR3 loop: CASRPGPSYEQYF. The CDR3 DNA is TGTGCCAGTCGCCCCGGACCCTCCTACGAGCAGTACTTC.

This chain uses TRBV10-3 with TRBJ1-4; tentative D call: TRBD1 (6 bases). Trimming took off 2 bases at V and 0 bases at J, with 10 bases between the two ends. The CDR3 loop spans 16 amino acids. Germline-derived CDR1 and CDR2 are ENHRY and SYGVKD. CDR3 in DNA: TGTGCCATCAGTGAGAGGGGGAGTGCAACTAATGAAAAACTGTTTTTT. Protein sequence: CAISERGSATNEKLFF.

This chain links TRBV19 with TRBJ1-1, with unresolved D. The V end was cut by 3 bases, the J end by 1 base, with 6 bases between. This CDR3 contains 13 residues. CDR1 is LNHDA and CDR2 is SQIVND in the germline V gene (reference sequence). CDR3 bases: TGTGCCAGTAGTATTTTTAGGAACACTGAAGCTTTCTTT. Amino acid sequence: CASSIFRNTEAFF.

This chain connects TRBV21-1 to TRBJ2-4; TRBD2 reflects the table's D call only, with no check against the DNA. TRBV21-1 is labeled a pseudogene. CDR3 size: 13 residues. CDR3 bases: TGTGCCAGCAGCACAAGGACTAGCGGGAGTAAGTACTTC. Its translation is CASSTRTSGSKYF.

In this sample, this clone turned up once. A junction end diverges from the germline sequence, so it may reflect a read error. This sample also contains other DNA sequences that code for the same CDR3. The J gene is TRBJ1-5, the V gene TRBV9, with D possibly matching TRBD1 (5 bases). CDR1 SGDLS and CDR2 YYNGEE come from the germline V gene. The CDR3 spans 15 residues. CDR3 in DNA: TGTGCCAGCAGCGTAGACCAGGGTAGCAATCAACCCCAGCATTTT. Its protein is CASSVDQGSNQPQHF.

This chain links TRBV3-1 (or the pseudogene TRBV3-2) with TRBJ1-1; D gene uncertain. Looked up from germline, CDR1 is LGHDT and CDR2 is YNNKEL (reference sequence). Trimming pared 1 base from V and 8 bases from J, leaving 8 bases between. There are 12 residues in the CDR3. The CDR3 DNA is TGTGCCAGCAGCCAAGGAGCCCGGGAAGCTTTCTTT. Protein sequence: CASSQGAREAFF.

The rearrangement joins TRBV4-1 to TRBJ1-5; D unresolved. This CDR3 has 16 amino acids. Germline V gene data show CDR1 as MGHRA and CDR2 as YSYEKL. V gave up 1 base and J gave up 4 bases, with 14 bases separating them. The CDR3 nucleotides are TGCGCCAGCAGCCAAGGCCTATTCGGGCCAAATCAGCCCCAGCATTTT. Encoded protein: CASSQGLFGPNQPQHF.

The CDR3 coding sequence is TGTGCCAGCAGGGCTAGCTTCACAGATACGCAGTATTTT. Protein: CASRASFTDTQYF. The J gene is TRBJ2-3, the V gene TRBV14; D possibly corresponds to TRBD2 (5 bases). CDR1 SGHDN and CDR2 FVKESK come from the germline V gene. The CDR3 loop spans 13 amino acids. Trimming stripped 6 bases from V and 2 bases from J, with 9 bases between.

The chain carries TRBV4-1 and TRBJ2-2; 10 bases align to TRBD2. Per germline, CDR1 MGHRA and CDR2 YSYEKL. The CDR3 runs 21 residues. With 0 bases clipped from V and 0 bases from J, the junction kept 13 bases outside the gene matches. CDR3 region: CASSQESSGVAGGPNTGELFF. The CDR3 DNA reads as TGCGCCAGCAGCCAAGAATCTTCGGGAGTAGCGGGAGGACCGAACACCGGGGAGCTGTTTTTT.

The V gene is TRBV27, the J gene TRBJ2-3; D is perhaps TRBD2 (6 bases). CDR1 and CDR2 (germline): MNHEY, SMNVEV (reference sequence). The length of the CDR3 is 16 residues. V shed 5 bases and J shed 0 bases, with 15 bases lying between them. CDR3 loop: CASSPPGLSSTDTQYF. The CDR3 DNA is TGTGCCAGCAGTCCTCCGGGACTCTCTAGCACAGATACGCAGTATTTT.

This chain connects TRBV3-1 (or the pseudogene TRBV3-2) to TRBJ2-5; 7 bases are a match to TRBD1. The CDR3 runs 13 residues. CDR1 is LGHDT, CDR2 YNNKEL, per germline (reference sequence). The V and J ends lost 6 bases and 4 bases, in that order; junction bases with no gene match: 5. The CDR3 DNA sequence: TGTGCCAGCAGTGTACAGGGGCGAGAGACCCAGTACTTC. Protein product: CASSVQGRETQYF.

Here the CDR3 reads CSARTGGKLFF. The CDR3, as DNA: TGCAGTGCTAGAACCGGGGGGAAGCTGTTTTTT. The rearrangement links TRBV20-1 to TRBJ2-2; TRBD2 matches at 7 bases. J lost 12 bases, V lost 2 bases, and 3 bases had no gene match. CDR3 length: 11 residues. Germline CDR1 and CDR2: DFQATT and SNEGSKA (reference sequence).

The chain couples TRBV18 to TRBJ2-1; the D is unclear. This CDR3 spans 13 amino acids. V was clipped by 5 bases and J by 7 bases, with 12 bases between them. The germline V gene encodes CDR1 KGHSH and CDR2 LQKENI. This CDR3 reads CASSSTGSNEQFF. CDR3 sequence (DNA): TGTGCCAGCTCATCGACTGGTTCTAATGAGCAGTTCTTC.

The CDR3 DNA reads as TGTGCCAGCAGCATCAGGGCAGATACGCAGTATTTT. It encodes CASSIRADTQYF. The V call is TRBV7-8, the J call TRBJ2-3, with D perhaps TRBD1 (5 bases). The CDR3 loop spans 12 amino acids. The germline V and J ends were trimmed by 5 bases and 4 bases, with 7 bases remaining between them. In germline, CDR1 is SGHVS, CDR2 FQNEAQ.